A selection of T cell receptor beta chains follows, all from one sample in a study of blood T cell repertoires in COVID-19. Clones were sequenced by immunoSEQ multiplex PCR, and TCRdb holds only the in-frame ones, with some missing. There are fewer than 200,000 clones in the sample; roughly 71% occur only once, and 3.5% to 4.5% lies in the top ten. Sequenced: peripheral blood. The receptors stem from an elderly woman with acute or convalescent COVID-19. Both conserved end residues are part of each CDR3. Fields, in order: clone size, D gene, J gene, V gene, CDR3 protein, CDR3 DNA. D genes are given only for firm matches. Where a row states a size, it is once, few, many or the class of an expanded clone; other rows omit it.

size: .; D: .; J: TRBJ1-3; V: TRBV6-6; CDR3: CASSTGWGGNTIYF; DNA: TGTGCCAGCAGTACAGGGTGGGGAGGAAACACCATATATTTT
size: .; D: TRBD2; J: TRBJ2-3; V: TRBV18; CDR3: CASSDRGGSVGTDTQYF; DNA: TGTGCCAGCTCAGACCGTGGCGGGAGTGTCGGCACAGATACGCAGTATTTT
size: .; D: .; J: TRBJ2-6; V: TRBV5-1; CDR3: CASSLGGASANVLTF; DNA: TGCGCCAGCAGCTTGGGCGGGGCGTCGGCCAACGTCCTGACTTTC
size: many; D: .; J: TRBJ1-5; V: TRBV11-2; CDR3: CASSFESNQPQHF; DNA: TGTGCCAGCAGCTTTGAGAGCAATCAGCCCCAGCATTTT
size: once; D: TRBD2; J: TRBJ2-1; V: TRBV24-1; CDR3: CATSDQRTSGGNYNEQFF; DNA: TGTGCCACCAGTGATCAACGGACTAGCGGGGGGAACTACAATGAGCAGTTCTTC
size: .; D: TRBD2; J: TRBJ2-5; V: TRBV19; CDR3: CASSTRRGGVKETQYF; DNA: TGTGCCAGTAGTACCCGCCGCGGGGGGGTTAAAGAGACCCAGTACTTC
size: .; D: .; J: TRBJ2-7; V: TRBV6-1; CDR3: CASSEALWLGYEQYF; DNA: TGTGCCAGCAGTGAAGCTCTCTGGCTAGGCTACGAGCAGTACTTC
size: .; D: .; J: TRBJ1-1; V: TRBV12-5; CDR3: CASGSGQISEAFF; DNA: TGTGCTAGTGGTTCCGGACAGATTTCTGAAGCTTTCTTT
size: .; D: TRBD1; J: TRBJ1-4; V: TRBV18; CDR3: CASSPPLNRGVYNEKLFF; DNA: TGTGCCAGCTCACCACCATTGAACAGGGGGGTTTATAATGAAAAACTGTTTTTT
size: .; D: TRBD1; J: TRBJ1-1; V: TRBV7-2; CDR3: CASSRDRGGVWEAFF; DNA: TGTGCCAGCAGCCGGGACAGGGGGGGCGTTTGGGAAGCTTTCTTT
size: .; D: .; J: TRBJ1-5; V: TRBV12-3/TRBV12-4; CDR3: CASTSRGQPQHF; DNA: TGTGCCAGCACCAGCCGGGGACAGCCCCAGCATTTT
size: .; D: .; J: TRBJ2-3; V: TRBV5-6; CDR3: CASSLYSADTQYF; DNA: TGTGCCAGCAGCTTATATTCGGCAGATACGCAGTATTTT
size: few; D: TRBD1; J: TRBJ2-2; V: TRBV2; CDR3: CASNQQGWGSGELFF; DNA: TGTGCCAGCAATCAACAGGGGTGGGGATCCGGGGAGCTGTTTTTT
size: .; D: TRBD2; J: TRBJ2-1; V: TRBV5-8; CDR3: CASSSGLAYNEQFF; DNA: TGTGCCAGCAGCTCGGGACTAGCCTACAATGAGCAGTTCTTC
size: .; D: .; J: TRBJ1-2; V: TRBV6-6; CDR3: CASSYSTQGDGYTF; DNA: TGTGCCAGCAGTTACTCCACACAGGGTGATGGCTACACCTTC
size: .; D: .; J: TRBJ2-3; V: TRBV9; CDR3: CASSVQGSTDTQYF; DNA: TGTGCCAGCAGCGTTCAGGGGAGCACAGATACGCAGTATTTT
size: .; D: .; J: TRBJ1-1; V: TRBV7-2; CDR3: CASSLENRVTEAFF; DNA: TGTGCCAGCAGCTTAGAGAACAGGGTCACTGAAGCTTTCTTT
size: .; D: .; J: TRBJ1-4; V: TRBV9; CDR3: CASSVDRGFGEKLFF; DNA: TGTGCCAGCAGCGTAGATCGGGGTTTTGGGGAAAAACTGTTTTTT
size: .; D: .; J: TRBJ2-5; V: TRBV27; CDR3: CASARVDKAQETQYF; DNA: TGTGCCAGCGCCAGGGTAGACAAGGCACAAGAGACCCAGTACTTC
size: .; D: TRBD1; J: TRBJ2-2; V: TRBV9; CDR3: CASSVGGQGFNTGELFF; DNA: TGTGCCAGCAGCGTAGGGGGACAGGGTTTTAACACCGGGGAGCTGTTTTTT
size: .; D: TRBD1; J: TRBJ1-1; V: TRBV7-6; CDR3: CASSLEVRGPTEAFF; DNA: TGTGCCAGCAGCTTAGAGGTCAGGGGGCCCACTGAAGCTTTCTTT
size: .; D: TRBD1; J: TRBJ1-4; V: TRBV5-1; CDR3: CASSLGGQGRGGNEKLFF; DNA: TGCGCCAGCAGCTTGGGTGGACAGGGAAGAGGTGGTAATGAAAAACTGTTTTTT
size: .; D: TRBD1; J: TRBJ2-1; V: TRBV3-1/TRBV3-2; CDR3: CASSQDPPGQGNNEQFF; DNA: TGTGCCAGCAGCCAAGATCCTCCGGGACAGGGGAACAATGAGCAGTTCTTC
size: .; D: .; J: TRBJ1-3; V: TRBV30; CDR3: CAWSPGFDSSGNTIYF; DNA: TGTGCCTGGAGTCCGGGGTTTGACTCCTCTGGAAACACCATATATTTT
size: .; D: TRBD1; J: TRBJ2-7; V: TRBV7-2; CDR3: CASSFPGQGAKQYF; DNA: TGTGCCAGCAGCTTCCCGGGACAGGGGGCCAAGCAGTACTTC
size: .; D: .; J: TRBJ2-1; V: TRBV7-8; CDR3: CASSTPGAGSYNEQFF; DNA: TGTGCCAGCAGCACCCCGGGTGCTGGCTCCTACAATGAGCAGTTCTTC
size: .; D: .; J: TRBJ2-1; V: TRBV3-1/TRBV3-2; CDR3: CASSQGSLAVFSYNEQFF; DNA: TGTGCCAGCAGCCAAGGGTCACTAGCAGTCTTCTCCTACAATGAGCAGTTCTTC
size: .; D: .; J: TRBJ1-5; V: TRBV19; CDR3: CASSAGATHTQPQHF; DNA: TGTGCCAGTAGCGCGGGGGCGACCCATACCCAGCCCCAGCATTTT
size: .; D: TRBD2; J: TRBJ2-7; V: TRBV24-1; CDR3: CATSDSSSGGIEQYF; DNA: TGTGCCACCAGTGATTCGTCTAGCGGGGGAATCGAGCAGTACTTC
size: .; D: .; J: TRBJ1-5; V: TRBV10-2; CDR3: CASSDRNQPQHF; DNA: TGCGCCAGCAGTGATAGAAATCAGCCCCAGCATTTT
size: once; D: .; J: TRBJ2-2; V: TRBV4-2; CDR3: CASSHGRETGELFF; DNA: TGTGCCAGCAGCCATGGCCGGGAGACCGGGGAGCTGTTTTTT
size: .; D: TRBD1; J: TRBJ2-7; V: TRBV6-2/TRBV6-3; CDR3: CASSKTGTGMLYEQYF; DNA: TGTGCCAGCAGTAAAACCGGGACAGGGATGTTGTACGAGCAGTACTTC
size: once; D: .; J: TRBJ1-1; V: TRBV5-1; CDR3: CASTPRAGAPNTEAFF; DNA: TGCGCCAGCACCCCCCGGGCAGGGGCCCCGAACACTGAAGCTTTCTTT
size: .; D: TRBD1; J: TRBJ1-6; V: TRBV30; CDR3: CAWSVQDRVNSPLHF; DNA: TGTGCCTGGAGTGTACAGGACAGGGTGAATTCACCCCTCCACTTT
size: .; D: .; J: TRBJ1-5; V: TRBV3-1/TRBV3-2; CDR3: CASSQDPDQPQHF; DNA: TGTGCCAGCAGCCAAGATCCGGATCAGCCCCAGCATTTT
size: .; D: .; J: TRBJ1-4; V: TRBV3-1/TRBV3-2; CDR3: CASSLNEKLFF; DNA: TGTGCCAGCAGTCTTAATGAAAAACTGTTTTTT
size: .; D: TRBD1; J: TRBJ1-6; V: TRBV2; CDR3: CASRKGDRGNSPLHF; DNA: TGTGCCAGCAGGAAAGGGGACAGGGGTAATTCACCCCTCCACTTT
size: .; D: TRBD1; J: TRBJ1-5; V: TRBV6-5; CDR3: CASSRRDSSNQPQHF; DNA: TGTGCCAGCAGTCGCCGGGACAGTAGCAATCAGCCCCAGCATTTT
size: .; D: TRBD2; J: TRBJ2-1; V: TRBV18; CDR3: CASSLGTSGRGNEQFF; DNA: TGTGCCAGCTCACTTGGGACTAGCGGGAGAGGGAATGAGCAGTTCTTC
size: .; D: .; J: TRBJ2-3; V: TRBV5-6; CDR3: CASSPYPGLSTDTQYF; DNA: TGTGCCAGCAGCCCTTATCCGGGACTGAGCACAGATACGCAGTATTTT
size: .; D: .; J: TRBJ2-3; V: TRBV4-2; CDR3: CASSLGEFTLTDTQYF; DNA: TGTGCCAGCAGCCTAGGGGAATTCACCCTAACAGATACGCAGTATTTT
size: .; D: TRBD1; J: TRBJ2-7; V: TRBV2; CDR3: CASNIQGVIRVGEQYF; DNA: TGTGCCAGCAATATACAGGGGGTGATACGAGTAGGTGAGCAGTACTTC
size: .; D: .; J: TRBJ1-1; V: TRBV14; CDR3: CASSQVAGSDTEAFF; DNA: TGTGCCAGCAGCCAAGTTGCCGGGAGCGACACTGAAGCTTTCTTT
size: .; D: .; J: TRBJ2-7; V: TRBV6-2/TRBV6-3; CDR3: CASSYRGWDSTVEQYF; DNA: TGTGCCAGCAGTTACAGAGGTTGGGACTCCACAGTGGAGCAGTACTTC
size: few; D: TRBD2; J: TRBJ2-7; V: TRBV3-1/TRBV3-2; CDR3: CASSQDGGSYEQYF; DNA: TGTGCCAGCAGCCAAGACGGCGGGAGCTACGAGCAGTACTTC
size: .; D: .; J: TRBJ1-2; V: TRBV5-6; CDR3: CASSLLGEPFEGYTF; DNA: TGTGCCAGCAGCTTGCTAGGGGAACCCTTCGAAGGCTACACCTTC
size: .; D: .; J: TRBJ1-6; V: TRBV18; CDR3: CASSPQGSYNSPLHF; DNA: TGTGCCAGCTCACCTCAGGGGTCGTATAATTCACCCCTCCACTTT
size: once; D: .; J: TRBJ1-4; V: TRBV9; CDR3: CASSKDTGDNEKLFF; DNA: TGTGCCAGCAGCAAAGATACAGGTGATAATGAAAAACTGTTTTTT
size: few; D: .; J: TRBJ2-5; V: TRBV7-9; CDR3: CASSLQALETQYF; DNA: TGTGCCAGCAGCTTACAGGCATTGGAGACCCAGTACTTC
size: .; D: TRBD2; J: TRBJ2-2; V: TRBV3-1/TRBV3-2; CDR3: CASSQGGGGAGELFF; DNA: TGTGCCAGCAGCCAGGGCGGGGGGGGCGCCGGGGAGCTGTTTTTT
size: few; D: .; J: TRBJ1-1; V: TRBV19; CDR3: CASSIGEGTEAFF; DNA: TGTGCCAGTAGTATAGGCGAGGGCACTGAAGCTTTCTTT
size: .; D: TRBD1; J: TRBJ1-5; V: TRBV19; CDR3: CASSREGASNQPQHF; DNA: TGTGCCAGTAGTCGCGAGGGGGCGAGCAATCAGCCCCAGCATTTT
size: .; D: TRBD1; J: TRBJ1-2; V: TRBV20-1; CDR3: CSASSTGGSYGYTF; DNA: TGCAGTGCTAGTTCCACAGGGGGATCCTATGGCTACACCTTC
size: .; D: .; J: TRBJ2-1; V: TRBV5-5; CDR3: CASSSYGGSEQFF; DNA: TGTGCCAGCAGTTCCTATGGGGGGAGTGAGCAGTTCTTC
size: .; D: .; J: TRBJ2-1; V: TRBV10-2; CDR3: CASSTESRGNEQFF; DNA: TGCGCCAGCAGTACAGAATCCCGGGGCAATGAGCAGTTCTTC
size: .; D: TRBD1; J: TRBJ1-1; V: TRBV6-6; CDR3: CASSRQGASRGTEAFF; DNA: TGTGCCAGCAGTCGACAGGGGGCTTCGCGAGGCACTGAAGCTTTCTTT
size: .; D: .; J: TRBJ1-2; V: TRBV19; CDR3: CASMAGHLSGYTF; DNA: TGTGCCAGTATGGCAGGGCATCTTTCTGGCTACACCTTC
size: .; D: TRBD2; J: TRBJ2-3; V: TRBV15; CDR3: CATSSSGLAGGRVGDTQYF; DNA: TGTGCCACCAGCAGTTCGGGACTAGCGGGAGGCCGCGTCGGGGATACGCAGTATTTT
size: .; D: .; J: TRBJ2-5; V: TRBV7-2; CDR3: CASSLNINQETQYF; DNA: TGTGCCAGCAGCTTAAACATTAACCAAGAGACCCAGTACTTC